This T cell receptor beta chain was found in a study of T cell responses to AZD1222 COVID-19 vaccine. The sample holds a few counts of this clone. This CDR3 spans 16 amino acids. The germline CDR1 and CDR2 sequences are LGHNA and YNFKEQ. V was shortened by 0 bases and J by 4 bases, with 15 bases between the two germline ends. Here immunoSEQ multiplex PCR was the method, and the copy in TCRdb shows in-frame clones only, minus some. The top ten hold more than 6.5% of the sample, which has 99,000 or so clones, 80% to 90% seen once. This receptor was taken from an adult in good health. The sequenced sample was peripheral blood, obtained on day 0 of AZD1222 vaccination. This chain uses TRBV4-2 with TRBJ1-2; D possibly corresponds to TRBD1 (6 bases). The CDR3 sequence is CASSQDYGGLSYGYTF. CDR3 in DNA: TGTGCCAGCAGCCAAGATTACGGGGGCCTCTCCTATGGCTACACCTTC.